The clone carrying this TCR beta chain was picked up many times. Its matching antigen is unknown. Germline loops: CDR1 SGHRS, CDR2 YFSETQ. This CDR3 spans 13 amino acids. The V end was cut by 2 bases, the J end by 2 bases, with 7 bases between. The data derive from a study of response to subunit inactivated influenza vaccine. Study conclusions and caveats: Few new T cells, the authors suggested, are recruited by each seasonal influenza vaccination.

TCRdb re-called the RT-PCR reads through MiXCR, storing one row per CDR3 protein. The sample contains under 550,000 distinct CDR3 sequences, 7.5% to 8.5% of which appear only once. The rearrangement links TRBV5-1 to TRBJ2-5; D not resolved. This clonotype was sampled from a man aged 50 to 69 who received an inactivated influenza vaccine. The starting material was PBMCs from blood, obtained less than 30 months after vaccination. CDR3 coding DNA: TGCGCCAGCAGCTTTAACGGTCAAGAGACCCAGTACTTC. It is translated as CASSFNGQETQYF.